The T cell receptor beta chain described here comes from a study of lymphopenia after photon versus proton radiotherapy. The study, taken as a whole, reports: Photon-treated patients lost naive T cells and TCR diversity; proton-treated stayed stable. After lymphocyte nadir, photon-treated repertoires showed oligoclonal expansion, especially CD8+ Temra. Better survival with proton therapy was suggested as possible, not demonstrated. Larger post-nadir TCR diversity loss correlated inversely with survival in deceased patients.

Measured with immunoSEQ multiplex PCR; TCRdb has only the in-frame clones, and not every one. This table has roughly 7,000 clones, roughly nine tenths appearing once. This clone came up a few times. Its specificity is not known. The CDR3 consists of 17 residues. Germline V gene lookup returns CDR1 LNHNV and CDR2 YYDKDF (reference sequence). V lost 3 bases and J lost 7; bases outside the gene matches: 14. V usage is TRBV15 and J usage is TRBJ2-1, with 8 nucleotides matching TRBD2. The TCR was taken from a man aged 60 to 69 with cholangiocarcinoma. The material was peripheral blood, obtained from a patient treated with photon-based radiotherapy. Here the CDR3 reads CATSSPPELAGANEQFF. The CDR3 coding sequence is TGTGCCACCAGCAGCCCCCCGGAGCTAGCGGGTGCTAATGAGCAGTTCTTC. The full variable domain, in which reference TRBV15 and TRBJ2-1 provide the parts outside the CDR3, is DAMVIQNPRYQVTQFGKPVTLSCSQTLNHNVMYWYQQKSSQAPKLLFHYYDKDFNNEADTPDNFQSRRPNTSFCFLDIRSPGLGDTAMYLCATSSPPELAGANEQFFGPGTRLTVL.